Each of the 9 T cell receptor beta chains below was sequenced from the same sample in a study of T cell repertoires in cytomegalovirus infection. These receptors lack a known antigen. TCRdb reprocessed the reads via MiXCR and lists one record per CDR3 protein. The sample records 650,000 to 900,000 distinct CDR3 sequences, almost 30% being singletons. Sequencing used cultured CD8+ T cells from PBMCs, obtained from culture after CMV antigen stimulation. Source of these receptors: a human donor in good health (CMV status not recorded). Some clones in this sample may be carry-over from other donors' samples.

J is TRBJ1-5 and V is TRBV6-5; D is possibly TRBD1 (6 bases). CDR1 and CDR2 from the germline V gene are MNHEY and SVGAGI. CDR3 length equals 15 residues. The V end was cut by 6 bases, the J end by 0 bases, with 12 bases between. The DNA for the CDR3 is TGTGCCAGCAGACCACGACAGGCTAGCAATCAGCCCCAGCATTTT. Amino acids: CASRPRQASNQPQHF.

This clonotype was seen a few times. The chain is built from TRBV6-1 and TRBJ1-6; 9 positions match TRBD1. The CDR3 is made up of 17 amino acids. Looked up from germline, CDR1 is MNHNS and CDR2 is SASEGT. Trimming took 7 bases from V and 7 from J; bases not matched to a gene: 14. DNA of the CDR3: TGTGCCAGCAAGATACAGGGGGCCCCTTCGAGGAATTCACCCCTCCACTTT. Protein: CASKIQGAPSRNSPLHF.

The V gene is TRBV6-2 or TRBV6-3, the J gene TRBJ2-2; 12 bases agree with TRBD2. Germline V CDR1 and CDR2: MNHEY, SVGEGT. Trimming at V came to 5 bases and at J to 10 bases, leaving 11 bases not matched to a gene. This CDR3 has 16 amino acids. In DNA form, the CDR3 reads TGTGCCAGCAGTACCCCGACTAGCGGGGGTCTCACGGAGCTGTTTTTT. This encodes CASSTPTSGGLTELFF.

This clonotype was picked up a small number of times. The rearrangement uses TRBV7-9 and TRBJ2-5; D remains unclear. This CDR3 has 15 amino acids. Trimming removed 1 base at V and 0 bases at J, with 9 bases between. Germline-derived CDR1 and CDR2 are SEHNR and FQNEAQ (reference sequence). The CDR3 reads CASSLGASYQETQYF. The CDR3, as DNA: TGTGCCAGCAGCTTAGGGGCATCGTACCAAGAGACCCAGTACTTC.

This clonotype was counted only a few times. The rearrangement joins TRBV6-2 or TRBV6-3 to TRBJ2-7, with 12 bases that match TRBD1. Trimming removed 2 bases from V and 2 bases from J; junction bases left unmatched: 4. Germline CDR1 reads MNHEY; CDR2 reads SVGEGT. CDR3 length: 16 amino acids. The DNA of the CDR3 is TGTGCCAGCAGTTACCGGGACAGGGGGCTCCCCTACGAGCAGTACGTC. It translates to CASSYRDRGLPYEQYV.

This clonotype showed up just a few times. The chain has TRBV27 and TRBJ1-4; D is undetermined. V was clipped by 4 bases and J by 8 bases, with 20 bases between them. The CDR3 is made up of 16 amino acids. Germline CDR1 MNHEY, CDR2 SMNVEV (reference sequence). In DNA, the CDR3 is TGTGCCAGCAGTTACTTTGGGCCTGACCCGTCGGAAAAACTGTTTTTT. Translated: CASSYFGPDPSEKLFF.

The chain couples TRBV20-1 to TRBJ2-5; D is uncertain. The CDR3 contains 12 residues. Germline CDR1 DFQATT, CDR2 SNEGSKA (reference sequence). V lost 3 bases and J lost 2, with 7 bases in between. The CDR3 DNA sequence: TGCAGTGCTAGCTGGGATCAAGAGACCCAGTACTTC. Translation: CSASWDQETQYF.

The chain uses TRBV6-1 and TRBJ1-4, with D uncertain. The CDR3 loop spans 11 amino acids. The germline gives CDR1 MNHNS, CDR2 SASEGT. Trimming left V 1 base short and J 14 bases short, with 8 bases between. DNA of the CDR3: TGTGCCAGCAGTGAAGTGGTCGGCCTGTTTTTT. Protein: CASSEVVGLFF.

The chain carries TRBV28 and TRBJ1-4, with D unclear. The V end was cut by 8 bases, the J end by 3 bases, with 13 bases between. Germline lookup yields CDR1 MDHEN and CDR2 SYDVKM. The CDR3 consists of 14 residues. The CDR3 reads CASRTRRANEKLFF. The CDR3 DNA follows: TGTGCCAGCCGGACCCGAAGGGCTAATGAAAAACTGTTTTTT.